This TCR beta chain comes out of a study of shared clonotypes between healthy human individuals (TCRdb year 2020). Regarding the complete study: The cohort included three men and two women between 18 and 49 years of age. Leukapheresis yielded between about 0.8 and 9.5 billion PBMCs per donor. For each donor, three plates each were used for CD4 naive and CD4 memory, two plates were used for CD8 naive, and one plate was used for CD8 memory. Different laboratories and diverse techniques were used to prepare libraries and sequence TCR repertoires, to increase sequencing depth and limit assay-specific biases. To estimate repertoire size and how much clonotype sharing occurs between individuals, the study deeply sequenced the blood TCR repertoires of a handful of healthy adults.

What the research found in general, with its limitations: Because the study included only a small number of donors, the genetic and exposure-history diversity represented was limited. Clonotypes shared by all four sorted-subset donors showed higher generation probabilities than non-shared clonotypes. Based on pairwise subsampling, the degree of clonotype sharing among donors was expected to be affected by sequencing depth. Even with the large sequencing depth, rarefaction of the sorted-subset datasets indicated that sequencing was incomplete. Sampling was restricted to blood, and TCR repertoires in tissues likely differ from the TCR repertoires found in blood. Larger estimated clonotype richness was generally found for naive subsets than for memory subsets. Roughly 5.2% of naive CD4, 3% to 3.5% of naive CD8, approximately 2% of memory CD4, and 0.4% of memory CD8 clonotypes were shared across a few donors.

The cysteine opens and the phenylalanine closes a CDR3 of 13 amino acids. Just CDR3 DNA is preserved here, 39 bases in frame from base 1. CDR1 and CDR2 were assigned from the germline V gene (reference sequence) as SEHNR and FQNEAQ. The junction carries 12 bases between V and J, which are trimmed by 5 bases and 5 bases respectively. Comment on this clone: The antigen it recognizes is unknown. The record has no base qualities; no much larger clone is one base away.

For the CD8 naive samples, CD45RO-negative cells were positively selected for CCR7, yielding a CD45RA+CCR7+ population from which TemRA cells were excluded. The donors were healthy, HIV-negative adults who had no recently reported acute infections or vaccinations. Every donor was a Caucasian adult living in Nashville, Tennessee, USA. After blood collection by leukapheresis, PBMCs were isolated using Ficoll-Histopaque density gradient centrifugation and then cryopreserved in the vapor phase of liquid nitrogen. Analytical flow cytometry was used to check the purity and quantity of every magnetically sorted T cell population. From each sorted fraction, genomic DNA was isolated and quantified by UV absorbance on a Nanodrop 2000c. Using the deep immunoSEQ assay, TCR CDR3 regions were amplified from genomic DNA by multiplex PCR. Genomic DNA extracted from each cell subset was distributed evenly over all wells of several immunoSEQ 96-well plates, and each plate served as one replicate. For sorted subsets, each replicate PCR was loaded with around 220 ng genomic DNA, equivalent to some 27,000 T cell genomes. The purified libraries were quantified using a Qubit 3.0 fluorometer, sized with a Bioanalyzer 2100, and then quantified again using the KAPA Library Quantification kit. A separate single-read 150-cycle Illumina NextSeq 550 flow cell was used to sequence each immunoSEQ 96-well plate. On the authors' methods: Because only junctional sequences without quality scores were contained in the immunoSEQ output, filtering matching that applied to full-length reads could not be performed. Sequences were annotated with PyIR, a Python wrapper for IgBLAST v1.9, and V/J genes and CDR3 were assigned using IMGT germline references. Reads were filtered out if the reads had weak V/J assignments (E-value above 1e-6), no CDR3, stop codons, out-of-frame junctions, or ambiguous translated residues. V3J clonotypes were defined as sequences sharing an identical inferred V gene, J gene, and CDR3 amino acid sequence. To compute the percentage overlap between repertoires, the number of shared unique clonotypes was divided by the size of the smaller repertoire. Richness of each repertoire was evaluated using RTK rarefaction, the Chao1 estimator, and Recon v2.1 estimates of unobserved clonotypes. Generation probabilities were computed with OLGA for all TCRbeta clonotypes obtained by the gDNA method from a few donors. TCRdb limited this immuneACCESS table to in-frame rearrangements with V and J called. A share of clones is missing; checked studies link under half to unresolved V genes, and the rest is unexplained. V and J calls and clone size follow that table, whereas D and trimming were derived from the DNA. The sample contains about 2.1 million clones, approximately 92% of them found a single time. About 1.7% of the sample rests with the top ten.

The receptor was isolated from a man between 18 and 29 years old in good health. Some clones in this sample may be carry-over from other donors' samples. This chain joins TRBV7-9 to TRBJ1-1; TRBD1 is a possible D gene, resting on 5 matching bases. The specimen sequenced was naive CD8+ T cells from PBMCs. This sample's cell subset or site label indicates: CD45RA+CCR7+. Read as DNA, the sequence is TGTGCCAGCAGCCCCTCGGGGGGGACTGAAGCTTTCTTT. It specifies CASSPSGGTEAFF. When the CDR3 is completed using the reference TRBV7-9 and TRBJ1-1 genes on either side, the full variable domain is DTGVSQNPRHKITKRGQNVTFRCDPISEHNRLYWYRQTLGQGPEFLTYFQNEAQLEKSRLLSDRFSAERPKGSFSTLEIQRTEQGDSAMYLCASSPSGGTEAFFGQGTRLTVV.